The entry below describes one T cell receptor (beta chain). The data stem from a study of early T cells in non-severe SARS-CoV-2 infection. Study at large: Chains from this unsorted whole-blood bulk RNA could not be paired.

TCRdb processed the 5' RACE reads anew with MiXCR; each CDR3 protein has one entry. The repertoire holds approximately 47,000 distinct CDR3 sequences, with over 5% as singletons. CDR1 DFQATT and CDR2 SNEGSKA come from the germline V gene (reference sequence). The CDR3 contains 14 residues. Losses at the gene ends were 7 bases for V and 4 bases for J; bases not matched to a gene: 12. The receptor comes from an adult who was a healthcare worker with PCR-confirmed SARS-CoV-2 infection or an uninfected control (not recorded which). Sequenced material: whole blood, taken at baseline. This sequence joins TRBV20-1 and TRBJ2-7; TRBD1 aligns across 8 bases. The CDR3 nucleotides are TGCAGTGGGGAGCAGGGGGCATTTCAATACGAGCAGTACTTC. Protein product: CSGEQGAFQYEQYF.